This T cell receptor (beta chain) was observed in a study of T cell changes during pregnancy in multiple sclerosis. Data came from immunoSEQ multiplex PCR; TCRdb stores just in-frame clones and leaves some out. The sample records about 49,000 clones, around 94% being singletons. Looked up from germline, CDR1 is MDHEN and CDR2 is SYDVKM. J gave up 2 bases and V 8 bases, and 7 bases lay outside the gene matches. The CDR3 sequence is 14 residues long. This sequence joins TRBV28 and TRBJ2-7, with TRBD2 matching 9 bases. The specimen was CD8+ T cells from peripheral blood mononuclear cells, collected before pregnancy. This clonotype was sampled from a female donor with multiple sclerosis, enrolled in a pregnancy study. CDR3 in DNA: TGTGCCAGCGGAGCGGGAGGTGGAACCTACGAGCAGTACTTC. It encodes CASGAGGGTYEQYF.